These 20 T cell receptor beta chains were all obtained from the same sample, sequenced in a study of T-cell reconstitution after alpha-beta-depleted transplantation in children. Unique molecular identifiers tagged the TCRbeta library. TCRdb ran MiXCR on the PCR reads and lists one entry per CDR3 protein. The sample consists of 98,000 or so distinct CDR3 sequences, approximately 6.6% of them appearing once. Specimen: PBMCs, mostly from graft donor cells, collected 360 days after TCRalphabeta/CD19-depleted stem cell transplant. The receptors originated from a male patient under 10 years old who had a stem cell transplant for acute lymphoblastic leukemia, so the T cells may come from the graft donor.

The V call is TRBV5-1, the J call TRBJ2-4; D remains ambiguous. The CDR3 extends over 14 amino acids. V dropped 4 bases and J dropped 0 bases, with 8 bases sitting between them. Germline V gene data show CDR1 as SGHRS and CDR2 as YFSETQ. CDR3 amino acids: CASSPLIAKNIQYF. CDR3 sequence (DNA): TGCGCCAGCAGCCCCCTCATAGCCAAAAACATTCAGTACTTC.

This clonotype was found many times. This chain connects TRBV28 to TRBJ1-1, with no clear D. Trimming took off 3 bases at V and 2 bases at J, with 7 bases between the two ends. CDR3 length equals 13 residues. Germline V gene lookup returns CDR1 MDHEN and CDR2 SYDVKM. CDR3 in amino acids: CASSFWLNTEAFF. The CDR3 coding sequence is TGTGCCAGCAGTTTTTGGCTCAACACTGAAGCTTTCTTT.

The table lists this clonotype with many counts. This rearrangement joins TRBV5-5 to TRBJ1-1; weak D call: TRBD1 (6 bases). The CDR3 has 17 amino acids. Germline CDR1 and CDR2: SGHKS and YYEKEE (reference sequence). Trimming removed 4 bases at V and 1 base at J, with 20 bases between. CDR3 coding DNA: TGTGCCAGCAGCCTCAGACAGGTCCCAGTGGGGAACACTGAAGCTTTCTTT. Protein: CASSLRQVPVGNTEAFF.

This rearrangement joins TRBV7-9 to TRBJ2-7, with D perhaps TRBD1 (6 bases). The V and J ends lost 6 bases and 4 bases respectively, with 19 bases between them. Germline values: CDR1 SEHNR, CDR2 FQNEAQ (reference sequence). There are 15 residues in the CDR3. The CDR3 loop is CASSFPGAPWYEQYF. The CDR3 coding sequence is TGTGCCAGCAGTTTCCCAGGGGCACCTTGGTACGAGCAGTACTTC.

This clonotype came up many times. The CDR3 nucleotides read TGTGCCAGCAGACGCCTTGGACAGGGGGCGGGTGGCTACACCTTC. Protein: CASRRLGQGAGGYTF. The V gene is TRBV6-5, the J gene TRBJ1-2, with 11 bases aligning to TRBD1. The trim removed 6 bases at V and 7 bases at J, leaving 10 bases unmatched. The CDR3 has 15 amino acids. Per germline, CDR1 MNHEY and CDR2 SVGAGI.

This clonotype appeared many times. The chain employs TRBV7-9 and TRBJ1-6, with 7 positions matching TRBD1. The CDR3 spans 15 residues. Germline values: CDR1 SEHNR, CDR2 FQNEAQ (reference sequence). The junction had 3 bases not matched to a gene; V was cut back by 1 base and J by 6 bases. DNA of the CDR3: TGTGCCAGCAGCTTAGGGGACAGACTTAATTCACCCCTCCACTTT. Residues: CASSLGDRLNSPLHF. Filled out from reference TRBV7-9 and TRBJ1-6, the complete variable domain reads DTGVSQNPRHKITKRGQNVTFRCDPISEHNRLYWYRQTLGQGPEFLTYFQNEAQLEKSRLLSDRFSAERPKGSFSTLEIQRTEQGDSAMYLCASSLGDRLNSPLHFGNGTRLTVT.

In its sample, this clonotype was seen a few times. It is likely a read error, because the conserved phenylalanine at the end of the CDR3 is missing. The limits of the CDR3 on the DNA are not certain, so only TCRdb's listed CDR3 is given. The chain links TRBV19 to TRBJ2-1; no check of the table's D call, TRBD2, against the DNA was made. The CDR3 sequence runs 13 residues, both termini included. CDR1 is LNHDA, CDR2 SQIVND, per germline (reference sequence). CDR3 region: CASSLPRGTSGQS.

This clonotype was detected ten times or more. J is TRBJ2-5 and V is TRBV20-1; D gene unclear. V was trimmed by 0 bases and J by 6 bases, leaving 14 bases between them. Per germline, CDR1 DFQATT and CDR2 SNEGSKA (reference sequence). This CDR3 region has 14 residues. CDR3 DNA: TGCAGTGCTAGAGATGCCAGGACCAAAAAGACCCAGTACTTC. This codes for CSARDARTKKTQYF.

Remarks on this clonotype: A read error may explain this, as a much larger clone is one base away. The rearrangement links TRBV6-1 to TRBJ2-3, with D uncertain. Germline CDR1 reads MNHNS; CDR2 reads SASEGT. The CDR3 extends over 13 amino acids. The germline V and J ends were trimmed by 6 bases and 5 bases, with 12 bases remaining between them. The CDR3 nucleotides are TGTGCCAGCAGCTGGCAGCAACTAGATACGCAGTATTTT. This encodes CASSWQQLDTQYF.

This clonotype has a count of ten or more. The chain uses TRBV5-1 and TRBJ2-3, with 7 nucleotides matching TRBD1. The CDR3 has 15 residues. V lost 4 bases to trimming and J lost 3 bases; unmatched junction nucleotides: 8. Germline CDR1 and CDR2: SGHRS and YFSETQ. The DNA for the CDR3 is TGCGCCAGCAGCGAGAGGGGGCGAGGGACAGATACGCAGTATTTT. It codes for CASSERGRGTDTQYF.

This clonotype came up many times. The chain couples TRBV7-9 to TRBJ1-1, with a possible D match to TRBD1 (5 bases). Germline loops: CDR1 SEHNR, CDR2 FQNEAQ (reference sequence). V was clipped by 0 bases and J by 2 bases, with 10 bases between them. The CDR3 loop spans 15 amino acids. This CDR3 is CASSLAQGGNTEAFF. The CDR3 DNA follows: TGTGCCAGCAGCTTAGCCCAGGGAGGTAACACTGAAGCTTTCTTT.

This clonotype was recorded many times. The chain couples TRBV7-8 to TRBJ2-5, with 8 nucleotides matching TRBD1. This CDR3 is 14 amino acids long. In germline, CDR1 is SGHVS, CDR2 FQNEAQ. V was pared by 5 bases and J by 3 bases, with 5 bases of the junction left unmatched. CDR3 loop: CASSLRTGKETQYF. The CDR3, as DNA: TGTGCCAGCAGCCTTAGGACAGGGAAAGAGACCCAGTACTTC.

This clonotype was counted between two and nine times. V is TRBV9 and J is TRBJ1-1; D remains unclear. CDR1 and CDR2 (germline): SGDLS, YYNGEE. CDR3 length equals 15 residues. V was cut by 3 bases and J by 0 bases, with 12 bases left in between. CDR3 DNA sequence: TGTGCCAGCAGCGGAGAAGGAGGGCTGAACACTGAAGCTTTCTTT. Protein sequence: CASSGEGGLNTEAFF.

This clonotype showed up many times. The rearrangement uses TRBV4-3 and TRBJ2-3; D uncertain. Between the trimmed V and J ends, which lost 1 base and 14 bases, there was a span of 16 bases. This CDR3 region has 13 residues. From germline, CDR1 is LGHNA and CDR2 YSLEER. The CDR3 sequence: CASSQGDSRPPYF. The CDR3 nucleotides read TGCGCCAGCAGCCAAGGAGATAGTCGACCTCCGTATTTT.

This clonotype was counted at least ten times. The CDR3 DNA sequence: TGCAGTGCTAGAGACCGCCGGGAGACCCAGTACTTC. Residues: CSARDRRETQYF. The chain is built from TRBV20-1 and TRBJ2-5, with D unclear. CDR1 is DFQATT, CDR2 SNEGSKA, per germline (reference sequence). Trimming removed 0 bases at V and 5 bases at J, with 7 bases between. The length of the CDR3 is 12 residues.

This clonotype was found many times. The chain employs TRBV18 and TRBJ2-5, with unresolved D. Germline V gene sequence: CDR1 KGHSH, CDR2 LQKENI. The CDR3 extends over 17 amino acids. V lost 2 bases to trimming and J lost 5 bases, with 21 bases between them. CDR3 nucleotides: TGTGCCAGCTCACCATCCCAAGGACCCCCTCATGGGGAGACCCAGTACTTC. Protein: CASSPSQGPPHGETQYF. Complete variable domain (other parts from reference TRBV18 and TRBJ2-5): NAGVMQNPRHLVRRRGQEARLRCSPMKGHSHVYWYRQLPEEGLKFMVYLQKENIIDESGMPKERFSAEFPKEGPSILRIQQVVRGDSAAYFCASSPSQGPPHGETQYFGPGTRLLVL.

This clonotype was picked up a small number of times. The chain employs TRBV29-1 and TRBJ2-5; D is possibly TRBD1 (5 bases). V shed 7 bases and J shed 4 bases, with 19 bases lying between them. The V gene's germline CDR1 is SQVTM and CDR2 ANQGSEA. The CDR3 length is 14 residues. The CDR3 DNA follows: TGCAGCGGGTTGGGGCCCCCCGGACGAGAGACCCAGTACTTC. Its translation is CSGLGPPGRETQYF.

The J gene is TRBJ1-6, the V gene TRBV18; D call uncertain. The V end was cut by 3 bases, the J end by 7 bases, with 4 bases between. This CDR3 has 12 residues. Germline V gene sequence: CDR1 KGHSH, CDR2 LQKENI. CDR3 nucleotide sequence: TGTGCCAGCTCACCCAAGAATTCACCCCTCCACTTT. Protein: CASSPKNSPLHF.

This clonotype was recorded many times. The genes are TRBV9 and TRBJ1-6; 7 bases align to TRBD1. Germline CDR1 SGDLS, CDR2 YYNGEE. The CDR3 extends over 17 amino acids. V lost 4 bases and J lost 2; bases outside the gene matches: 9. CDR3 bases: TGTGCCAGCAGCCAAGAGAGACAGGGCACCTATAATTCACCCCTCCACTTT. Translation gives CASSQERQGTYNSPLHF.

This chain joins TRBV4-3 and TRBJ2-7; TRBD1 matches at 8 bases. CDR1 is LGHNA and CDR2 is YSLEER in the germline V gene. V shed 0 bases and J 9 bases; nucleotides not matched to a gene: 4. The CDR3 has 13 residues. CDR3 bases: TGCGCCAGCAGCCAAGATCCCGGACAGGGGCAGTACTTC. This encodes CASSQDPGQGQYF.